This is a list of T cell receptor beta chains from one sample in a study of T cells after yellow fever vaccination. Via MiXCR, TCRdb re-called the 5' RACE reads, giving one row per CDR3 protein. The sample carries 310,000 or so distinct CDR3 sequences, around 7% recorded once. The specimen comprised PBMCs, sampled more than 35 days after the first yellow fever vaccination. These receptors all stem from a man between 18 and 29 years old who received the YFV17D yellow fever vaccine. Each CDR3 is given with its conserved first and last residue. A D gene is named only where the DNA matches it firmly. The size field is filled for only some rows; it gives once, few, many or a size class.

v_gene	j_gene	abundance	d_gene	CDR3nt	CDR3aa
TRBV24-1	TRBJ2-1	many	NA	TGTGCCACCAGTGATTCGAGAGATAACTCCTTCTCCTACAATGAGCAGTTCTTC	CATSDSRDNSFSYNEQFF
TRBV18	TRBJ2-1	few	TRBD2	TGTGCCAGCTCACCCCTAGCGGGGGGTGAGCAGTTCTTC	CASSPLAGGEQFF
TRBV29-1	TRBJ2-7	NA	NA	TGCAGCGTTGATCAGGGTAGGAACAGCCACGAGCAGTACTTC	CSVDQGRNSHEQYF
TRBV20-1	TRBJ2-4	few	TRBD2	TGCAGTGCTGTTACTAGCGGGGGGCCCGGGATTCAGTACTTC	CSAVTSGGPGIQYF
TRBV7-2	TRBJ2-3	NA	TRBD2	TGTGCCAGCAGCTCACCGGGGACTAGCGGGGGGGATACGCAGTATTTT	CASSSPGTSGGDTQYF
TRBV4-1	TRBJ1-1	many	NA	TGCGCCAGCAGCCAACCCCTAGGGCAGGGAGAAGCTTTCTTT	CASSQPLGQGEAFF
TRBV7-9	TRBJ2-3	few	TRBD2	TGTGCCAGCAGCTTAGTTCTAGCGGACACAGATACGCAGTATTTT	CASSLVLADTDTQYF
TRBV7-2	TRBJ2-1	NA	TRBD2	TGTGCCAGCAGCTTAGTTGGGGGGGGCTCCTACAATGAGCAGTTCTTC	CASSLVGGGSYNEQFF
TRBV29-1	TRBJ1-1	many	NA	TGCAGCGTTATTATTAGGGCGAACACTGAAGCTTTCTTT	CSVIIRANTEAFF
TRBV7-2	TRBJ1-2	few	TRBD1	TGTGCCAGCAGCTTAGCTCGGACAGGGCGGGCGGGTGGCTACACCTTC	CASSLARTGRAGGYTF
TRBV2	TRBJ1-5	NA	NA	TGTGCCAGCAGTGGGGACACTAATCAGCCCCAGCATTTT	CASSGDTNQPQHF
TRBV7-9	TRBJ1-2	NA	TRBD1	TGTGCCAGCAGCTTACCCAGGGGGGCGCCAATCTATGGCTACACCTTC	CASSLPRGAPIYGYTF
TRBV20-1	TRBJ2-3	NA	NA	TGCAGTGCTAGAGATTCGGCTACTAAACCCACAGATACGCAGTATTTT	CSARDSATKPTDTQYF
TRBV4-3	TRBJ2-1	few	TRBD2	TGCGCCAGCAGCCAAGATGTAGCGGGGGCGAGCTCCTACAATGAGCAGTTCTTC	CASSQDVAGASSYNEQFF
TRBV11-2	TRBJ2-1	many	TRBD1	TGTGCCAGCAGCTTAGGCCCCGGACAGGCCTACAATGAGCAGTTCTTC	CASSLGPGQAYNEQFF
TRBV20-1	TRBJ2-7	NA	TRBD2	TGCAGTGCTAGAGTGTTCGAAGTAGCGGGGGCCTACGAGCAGTACTTC	CSARVFEVAGAYEQYF
TRBV4-2	TRBJ2-1	many	TRBD2	TGTGCCAGCAGCCACCATAGCGGGGGGGCCATGGGATACAATGAGCAGTTCTTC	CASSHHSGGAMGYNEQFF
TRBV19	TRBJ2-7	many	NA	TGTGCCACCGCGGGACATCCAGCCTACGAGCAGTACTTC	CATAGHPAYEQYF
TRBV7-9	TRBJ1-6	few	NA	TGTGCCAGCAGCCCGCGCGGGGTGATTAATTCACCCCTCCACTTT	CASSPRGVINSPLHF
TRBV12-3/TRBV12-4	TRBJ2-1	NA	NA	TGTGCCAGCAGTCGTGGTAACAATGAGCAGTTCTTC	CASSRGNNEQFF